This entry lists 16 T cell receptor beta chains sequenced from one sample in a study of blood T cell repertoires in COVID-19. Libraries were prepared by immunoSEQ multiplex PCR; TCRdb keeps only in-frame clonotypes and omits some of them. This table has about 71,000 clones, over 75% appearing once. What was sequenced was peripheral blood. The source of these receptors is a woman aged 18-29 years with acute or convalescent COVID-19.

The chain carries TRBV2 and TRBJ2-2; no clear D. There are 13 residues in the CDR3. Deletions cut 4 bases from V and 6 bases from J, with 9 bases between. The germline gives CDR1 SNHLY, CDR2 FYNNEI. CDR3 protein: CASSGVLAGELFF. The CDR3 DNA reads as TGTGCCAGCAGTGGCGTTCTGGCCGGGGAGCTGTTTTTT.

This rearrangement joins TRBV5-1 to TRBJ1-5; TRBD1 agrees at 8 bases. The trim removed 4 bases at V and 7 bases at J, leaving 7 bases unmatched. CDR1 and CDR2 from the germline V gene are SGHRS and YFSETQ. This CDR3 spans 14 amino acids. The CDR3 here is CASSPTGVGQPQHF. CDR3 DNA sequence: TGCGCCAGCAGCCCGACAGGGGTGGGCCAGCCCCAGCATTTT.

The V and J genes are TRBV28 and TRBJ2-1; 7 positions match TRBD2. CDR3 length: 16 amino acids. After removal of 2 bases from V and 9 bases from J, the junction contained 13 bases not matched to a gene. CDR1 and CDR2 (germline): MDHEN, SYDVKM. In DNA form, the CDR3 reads TGTGCCAGCAGTTTACCCGGACTAGGAATTACAAGTGAGCAGTTCTTC. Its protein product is CASSLPGLGITSEQFF.

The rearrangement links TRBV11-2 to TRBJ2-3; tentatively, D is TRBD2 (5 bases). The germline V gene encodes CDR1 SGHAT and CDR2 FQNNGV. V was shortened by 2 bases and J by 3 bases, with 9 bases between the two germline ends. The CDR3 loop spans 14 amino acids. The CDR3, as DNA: TGTGCCAGCAGCTTAACGGGCGGGACAGATACGCAGTATTTT. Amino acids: CASSLTGGTDTQYF.

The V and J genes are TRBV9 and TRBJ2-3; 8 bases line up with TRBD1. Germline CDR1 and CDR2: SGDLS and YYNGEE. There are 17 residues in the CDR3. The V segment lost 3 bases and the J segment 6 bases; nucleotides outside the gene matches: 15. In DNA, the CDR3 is TGTGCCAGCAGCGGACTGAGTACAGGGGGAGTGAGGGATACGCAGTATTTT. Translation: CASSGLSTGGVRDTQYF.

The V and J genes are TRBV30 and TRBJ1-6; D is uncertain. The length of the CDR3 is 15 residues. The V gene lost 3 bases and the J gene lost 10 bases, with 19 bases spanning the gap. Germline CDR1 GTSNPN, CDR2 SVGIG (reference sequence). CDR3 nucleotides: TGTGCCTGGAGCGAGGGAGGGCTCCAAGTATCACCCCTCCACTTT. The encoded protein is CAWSEGGLQVSPLHF.

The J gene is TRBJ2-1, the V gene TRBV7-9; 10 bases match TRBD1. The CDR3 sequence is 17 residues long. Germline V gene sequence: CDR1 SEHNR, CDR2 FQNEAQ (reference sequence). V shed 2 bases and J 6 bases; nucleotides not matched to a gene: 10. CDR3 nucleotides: TGTGCCAGCAGCTTACAATCCCGGGACAGGGGCACCAATGAGCAGTTCTTC. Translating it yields CASSLQSRDRGTNEQFF.

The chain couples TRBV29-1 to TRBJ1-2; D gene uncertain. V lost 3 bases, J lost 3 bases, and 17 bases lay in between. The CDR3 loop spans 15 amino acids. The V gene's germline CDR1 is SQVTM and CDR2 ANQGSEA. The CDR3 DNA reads TGCAGCGTTGAGTCCCGTTCGGCAGGCGACTATGGCTACACCTTC. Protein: CSVESRSAGDYGYTF. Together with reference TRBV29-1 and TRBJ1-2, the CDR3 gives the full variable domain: SAVISQKPSRDICQRGTSLTIQCQVDSQVTMMFWYRQQPGQSLTLIATANQGSEATYESGFVIDKFPISRPNLTFSTLTVSNMSPEDSSIYLCSVESRSAGDYGYTFGSGTRLTVV.

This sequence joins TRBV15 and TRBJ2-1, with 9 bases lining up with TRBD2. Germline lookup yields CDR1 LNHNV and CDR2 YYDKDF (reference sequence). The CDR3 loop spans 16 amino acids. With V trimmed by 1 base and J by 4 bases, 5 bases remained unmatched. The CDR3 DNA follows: TGTGCCACCAGCAGAGCCATAGCGGGGGAGTACAATGAGCAGTTCTTC. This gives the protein CATSRAIAGEYNEQFF.

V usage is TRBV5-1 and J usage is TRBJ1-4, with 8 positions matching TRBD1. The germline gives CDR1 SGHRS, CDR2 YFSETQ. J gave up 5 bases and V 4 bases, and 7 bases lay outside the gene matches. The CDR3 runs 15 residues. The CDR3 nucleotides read TGCGCCAGCAGCGAAGGACAGGGAGGGAATGAAAAACTGTTTTTT. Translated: CASSEGQGGNEKLFF.

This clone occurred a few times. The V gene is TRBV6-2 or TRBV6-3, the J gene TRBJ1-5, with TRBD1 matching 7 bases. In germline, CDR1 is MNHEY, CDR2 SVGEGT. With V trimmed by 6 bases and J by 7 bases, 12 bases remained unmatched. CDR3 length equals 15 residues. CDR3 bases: TGTGCCAGCAGCTCCGTTGACAGGGTAGGACAGCCCCAGCATTTT. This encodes CASSSVDRVGQPQHF.

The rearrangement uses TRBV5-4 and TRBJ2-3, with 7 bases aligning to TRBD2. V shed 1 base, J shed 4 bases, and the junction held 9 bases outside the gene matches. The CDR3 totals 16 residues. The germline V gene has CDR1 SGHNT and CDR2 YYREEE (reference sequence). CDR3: CASSLMGGGKADTQYF. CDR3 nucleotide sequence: TGTGCCAGCAGCTTGATGGGCGGGGGAAAAGCAGATACGCAGTATTTT.

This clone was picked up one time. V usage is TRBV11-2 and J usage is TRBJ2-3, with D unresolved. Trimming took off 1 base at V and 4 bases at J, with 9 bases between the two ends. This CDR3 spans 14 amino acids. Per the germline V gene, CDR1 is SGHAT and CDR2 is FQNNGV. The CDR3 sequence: CASSLVAAPDTQYF. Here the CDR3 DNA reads TGTGCCAGCAGCTTAGTTGCGGCCCCAGATACGCAGTATTTT. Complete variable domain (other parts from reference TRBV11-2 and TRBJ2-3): EAGVAQSPRYKIIEKRQSVAFWCNPISGHATLYWYQQILGQGPKLLIQFQNNGVVDDSQLPKDRFSAERLKGVDSTLKIQPAKLEDSAVYLCASSLVAAPDTQYFGPGTRLTVL.

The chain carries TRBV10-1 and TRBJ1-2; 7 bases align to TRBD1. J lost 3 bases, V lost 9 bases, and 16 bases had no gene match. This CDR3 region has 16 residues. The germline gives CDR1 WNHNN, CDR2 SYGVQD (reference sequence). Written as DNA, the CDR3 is TGCGCCAGAACAGCGGACAGGCAAAGGTTCCACTATGGCTACACCTTC. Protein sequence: CARTADRQRFHYGYTF.

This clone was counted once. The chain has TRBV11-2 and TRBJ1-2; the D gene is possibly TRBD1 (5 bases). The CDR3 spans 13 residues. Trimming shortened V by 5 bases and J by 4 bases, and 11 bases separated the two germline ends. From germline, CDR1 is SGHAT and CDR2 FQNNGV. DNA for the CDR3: TGTGCCAGCAGCGAGGGACTGAGCTATGGCTACACCTTC. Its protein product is CASSEGLSYGYTF.

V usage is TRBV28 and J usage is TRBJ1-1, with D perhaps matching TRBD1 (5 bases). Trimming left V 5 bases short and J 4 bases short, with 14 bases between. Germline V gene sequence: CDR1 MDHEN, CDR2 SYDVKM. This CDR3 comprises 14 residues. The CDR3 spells CASSLTGVVTEAFF. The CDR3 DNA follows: TGTGCCAGCAGTCTAACGGGGGTGGTCACTGAAGCTTTCTTT.